The entry that follows covers one TCR beta chain sequence. Its antigen is unknown. The data belong to a study of cytomegalovirus exposure and HLA in healthy donors. Study outcomes and limitations: The tendency of first-cohort TCR clusters to co-occur in the 120 or so validation repertoires was the finding of a later analysis.

Profiled with immunoSEQ multiplex PCR; TCRdb holds only in-frame clones, not every one. Found here are over 45,000 clones, 85% to 95% of them singletons; the top ten hold around 5.5%. Germline assignment: CDR1 LNHDA and CDR2 SQIVND (reference sequence). This CDR3 contains 12 residues. The V and J ends lost 8 bases and 4 bases, in that order; junction bases with no gene match: 4. A roughly 120-subject validation cohort, separate from the 666-subject first cohort, supplied the donors. The chain employs TRBV19 and TRBJ1-2, with 7 nucleotides matching TRBD1. This TCR was sampled from a woman younger than 30 in good health and CMV-seronegative. The sample was PBMCs. CDR3 sequence reads: CASAGGIYGYTF. CDR3 bases: TGTGCCAGTGCAGGGGGTATCTATGGCTACACCTTC.